The rows below give T cell receptor beta chains drawn from one sample of a study of patients and donors after allogeneic stem cell transplantation. TCRdb ran MiXCR on the RT-PCR reads and lists one entry per CDR3 protein. The profile shows about 150,000 distinct CDR3 sequences, about a third of them singletons. The material sequenced was blood, either unsorted or a sorted T cell fraction (not recorded which). All receptors come from a human donor who was either an allogeneic HSCT recipient or a stem cell or donor lymphocyte infusion donor (not recorded which). It is not recorded whose cells these are; they may come from a transplant donor. Each CDR3 is given with its conserved first and last residue. D genes are given only for firm matches. A row's size may be missing; if present it is once, few, many or a size class.

cdr3_aa: CASTPGANTEAFF
cdr3_nt: TGTGCCAGCACCCCGGGGGCGAACACTGAAGCTTTCTTT
j_call: TRBJ1-1
clone_size: NA
d_call: NA
v_call: TRBV7-6

cdr3_aa: CASSSPTTGGNTEAFF
cdr3_nt: TGTGCCAGCAGTTCGCCTACAACAGGAGGGAACACTGAAGCTTTCTTT
j_call: TRBJ1-1
clone_size: few
d_call: NA
v_call: TRBV12-3/TRBV12-4

cdr3_aa: CASSLRNPEQYF
cdr3_nt: TGCGCCAGCAGCCTGAGGAACCCCGAGCAGTACTTC
j_call: TRBJ2-7
clone_size: NA
d_call: NA
v_call: TRBV5-1

cdr3_aa: CASSELAETYEQYF
cdr3_nt: TGTGCCAGCAGTGAACTAGCGGAAACCTACGAGCAGTACTTC
j_call: TRBJ2-7
clone_size: NA
d_call: TRBD2
v_call: TRBV25-1

cdr3_aa: CASSLEGVQGVWNIQYF
cdr3_nt: TGTGCCAGCAGCTTAGAGGGCGTACAGGGAGTGTGGAACATTCAGTACTTC
j_call: TRBJ2-4
clone_size: few
d_call: NA
v_call: TRBV7-6

cdr3_aa: CASSQDKGPSGTGELFF
cdr3_nt: TGTGCCAGCAGCCAAGATAAGGGGCCTAGCGGCACCGGGGAGCTGTTTTTT
j_call: TRBJ2-2
clone_size: NA
d_call: TRBD2
v_call: TRBV4-2

cdr3_aa: CASSPDTDLTEAFF
cdr3_nt: TGTGCCAGCAGCCCCGATACGGACCTAACTGAAGCTTTCTTT
j_call: TRBJ1-1
clone_size: once
d_call: NA
v_call: TRBV7-2

cdr3_aa: CASSRGGTETQYF
cdr3_nt: TGTGCCAGCAGCCGGGGAGGTACGGAGACCCAGTACTTC
j_call: TRBJ2-5
clone_size: NA
d_call: NA
v_call: TRBV5-6

cdr3_aa: CASSVDPRGTEAFF
cdr3_nt: TGTGCCAGCAGCGTAGACCCCCGGGGGACTGAAGCTTTCTTT
j_call: TRBJ1-1
clone_size: NA
d_call: NA
v_call: TRBV9

cdr3_aa: CASTRIQGNTEAFF
cdr3_nt: TGTGCCAGCACCAGGATACAGGGGAACACTGAAGCTTTCTTT
j_call: TRBJ1-1
clone_size: few
d_call: NA
v_call: TRBV6-5

cdr3_aa: CASSEASASNTGELFF
cdr3_nt: TGTGCCAGCAGTGAAGCGAGTGCCTCGAACACCGGGGAGCTGTTTTTT
j_call: TRBJ2-2
clone_size: NA
d_call: NA
v_call: TRBV6-1

cdr3_aa: CSVVGDRVYEQYF
cdr3_nt: TGCAGCGTTGTGGGGGACAGGGTCTACGAGCAGTACTTC
j_call: TRBJ2-7
clone_size: NA
d_call: TRBD1
v_call: TRBV29-1

cdr3_aa: CASSKHGAGEKLFF
cdr3_nt: TGTGCCAGCAGCAAACACGGAGCTGGTGAAAAACTGTTTTTT
j_call: TRBJ1-4
clone_size: few
d_call: NA
v_call: TRBV21-1

cdr3_aa: CASRVRGSLSGNTIYF
cdr3_nt: TGTGCCAGCAGGGTCAGGGGTTCCCTCTCTGGAAACACCATATATTTT
j_call: TRBJ1-3
clone_size: few
d_call: NA
v_call: TRBV12-3/TRBV12-4

cdr3_aa: CASRPNRGEQYF
cdr3_nt: TGTGCCAGCAGGCCGAACAGGGGCGAGCAGTACTTC
j_call: TRBJ2-7
clone_size: few
d_call: TRBD1
v_call: TRBV12-3/TRBV12-4

cdr3_aa: CASSPGTGEEGYTF
cdr3_nt: TGCGCCAGCAGCCCCGGGACAGGGGAAGAAGGCTACACCTTC
j_call: TRBJ1-2
clone_size: NA
d_call: TRBD1
v_call: TRBV5-1

cdr3_aa: CASRGQLPPEQFF
cdr3_nt: TGTGCCAGCAGAGGCCAGTTACCCCCTGAGCAGTTCTTC
j_call: TRBJ2-1
clone_size: NA
d_call: NA
v_call: TRBV5-5

cdr3_aa: CASRARGSTEAFF
cdr3_nt: TGTGCCAGCAGGGCCAGAGGGAGCACTGAAGCTTTCTTT
j_call: TRBJ1-1
clone_size: NA
d_call: NA
v_call: TRBV2

cdr3_aa: CASRGDGYTF
cdr3_nt: TGTGCCAGTAGGGGAGATGGCTACACCTTC
j_call: TRBJ1-2
clone_size: few
d_call: NA
v_call: TRBV12-3/TRBV12-4

cdr3_aa: CASSLQDRGTEAFF
cdr3_nt: TGTGCCAGCAGCTTGCAGGACAGGGGCACTGAAGCTTTCTTT
j_call: TRBJ1-1
clone_size: NA
d_call: TRBD1
v_call: TRBV7-2

cdr3_aa: CASKSGTGANQPQHF
cdr3_nt: TGTGCCAGCAAATCCGGGACAGGGGCCAATCAGCCCCAGCATTTT
j_call: TRBJ1-5
clone_size: NA
d_call: TRBD1
v_call: TRBV12-3/TRBV12-4

cdr3_aa: CASRLAGVPYEQYF
cdr3_nt: TGTGCCAGCAGGCTAGCGGGGGTCCCCTACGAGCAGTACTTC
j_call: TRBJ2-7
clone_size: few
d_call: TRBD2
v_call: TRBV12-3/TRBV12-4

cdr3_aa: CASSPLGGHYNEQFF
cdr3_nt: TGTGCCAGCAGCCCTTTAGGGGGCCATTACAATGAGCAGTTCTTC
j_call: TRBJ2-1
clone_size: NA
d_call: TRBD1
v_call: TRBV11-2

cdr3_aa: CAISGQNNQPQHF
cdr3_nt: TGTGCCATCAGTGGACAGAACAATCAGCCCCAGCATTTT
j_call: TRBJ1-5
clone_size: NA
d_call: NA
v_call: TRBV10-3

cdr3_aa: CASSQDWRRGNDQPQHF
cdr3_nt: TGCGCCAGCAGCCAAGATTGGCGCAGGGGGAACGATCAGCCCCAGCATTTT
j_call: TRBJ1-5
clone_size: NA
d_call: TRBD1
v_call: TRBV4-1

cdr3_aa: CASSVVGAYTEAFF
cdr3_nt: TGTGCCAGCAGCGTAGTGGGGGCCTACACTGAAGCTTTCTTT
j_call: TRBJ1-1
clone_size: few
d_call: NA
v_call: TRBV9

cdr3_aa: CSVDLRQGANTEAFF
cdr3_nt: TGCAGCGTCGATTTAAGACAGGGGGCGAACACTGAAGCTTTCTTT
j_call: TRBJ1-1
clone_size: NA
d_call: TRBD1
v_call: TRBV29-1

cdr3_aa: CASSPGLAGKRNNEQFF
cdr3_nt: TGTGCCAGCAGCCCTGGACTAGCGGGGAAAAGGAACAATGAGCAGTTCTTC
j_call: TRBJ2-1
clone_size: few
d_call: TRBD2
v_call: TRBV7-2

cdr3_aa: CASSPTGMTDTQYF
cdr3_nt: TGTGCCAGCAGCCCGACAGGGATGACAGATACGCAGTATTTT
j_call: TRBJ2-3
clone_size: once
d_call: TRBD1
v_call: TRBV7-9

cdr3_aa: CASSLGLFSSYNSPLHF
cdr3_nt: TGTGCCAGCAGCTTGGGGTTATTCAGCTCCTATAATTCACCCCTCCACTTT
j_call: TRBJ1-6
clone_size: few
d_call: NA
v_call: TRBV5-6

cdr3_aa: CASSLWGREGRQPQHF
cdr3_nt: TGTGCCAGCAGTTTATGGGGCAGGGAAGGACGCCAGCCCCAGCATTTT
j_call: TRBJ1-5
clone_size: NA
d_call: NA
v_call: TRBV28

cdr3_aa: CATSNELGAGYTF
cdr3_nt: TGTGCCACCAGCAATGAATTGGGGGCCGGCTACACCTTC
j_call: TRBJ1-2
clone_size: many
d_call: NA
v_call: TRBV15

cdr3_aa: CASSYSAGLNQPQHF
cdr3_nt: TGTGCCAGCAGTTACTCGGCAGGACTCAATCAGCCCCAGCATTTT
j_call: TRBJ1-5
clone_size: NA
d_call: NA
v_call: TRBV6-5

cdr3_aa: CASSLDSGMPQHF
cdr3_nt: TGTGCCAGCAGCTTAGACAGCGGCATGCCCCAGCATTTT
j_call: TRBJ1-5
clone_size: NA
d_call: NA
v_call: TRBV7-6

cdr3_aa: CASSFRGHGGLVRYYGYTF
cdr3_nt: TGTGCCAGCAGTTTTAGGGGCCACGGGGGTTTGGTCCGTTACTATGGCTACACCTTC
j_call: TRBJ1-2
clone_size: NA
d_call: NA
v_call: TRBV12-3/TRBV12-4

cdr3_aa: CALTLTADYGYTF
cdr3_nt: TGTGCCCTTACCTTGACCGCGGACTATGGCTACACCTTC
j_call: TRBJ1-2
clone_size: few
d_call: NA
v_call: TRBV6-6

cdr3_aa: CASSLGDFTDTQYF
cdr3_nt: TGTGCCAGCAGCTTAGGCGACTTCACAGATACGCAGTATTTT
j_call: TRBJ2-3
clone_size: few
d_call: NA
v_call: TRBV11-1

cdr3_aa: CASRLGGRENEQFF
cdr3_nt: TGCGCCAGCAGACTAGGGGGCAGGGAAAATGAGCAGTTCTTC
j_call: TRBJ2-1
clone_size: NA
d_call: TRBD1
v_call: TRBV5-1

cdr3_aa: CASSQEAGTAWGAFF
cdr3_nt: TGTGCCAGCAGCCAAGAAGCCGGGACAGCCTGGGGAGCTTTCTTT
j_call: TRBJ1-1
clone_size: NA
d_call: TRBD1
v_call: TRBV4-2

cdr3_aa: CASSFQDKGGYTF
cdr3_nt: TGTGCCAGCAGCTTTCAGGACAAGGGAGGCTACACCTTC
j_call: TRBJ1-2
clone_size: few
d_call: NA
v_call: TRBV12-3/TRBV12-4

cdr3_aa: CASSQVKSGNEQFF
cdr3_nt: TGTGCCAGCAGCCAAGTCAAATCTGGAAATGAGCAGTTCTTC
j_call: TRBJ2-1
clone_size: once
d_call: NA
v_call: TRBV3-1

cdr3_aa: CSAWGTGKNTEAFF
cdr3_nt: TGCAGTGCTTGGGGGACAGGAAAGAACACTGAAGCTTTCTTT
j_call: TRBJ1-1
clone_size: NA
d_call: TRBD1
v_call: TRBV20-1

cdr3_aa: CASSLVYRGFSYNEQFF
cdr3_nt: TGTGCCAGCAGCTTAGTTTATAGGGGATTCTCCTACAATGAGCAGTTCTTC
j_call: TRBJ2-1
clone_size: NA
d_call: NA
v_call: TRBV13

cdr3_aa: CASKRAGDYEQYF
cdr3_nt: TGTGCCAGCAAACGGGCAGGGGACTACGAGCAGTACTTC
j_call: TRBJ2-7
clone_size: NA
d_call: NA
v_call: TRBV27

cdr3_aa: CASSVASGGASRTDTQYF
cdr3_nt: TGTGCCAGCAGCGTAGCTAGCGGGGGGGCCTCGCGCACAGATACGCAGTATTTT
j_call: TRBJ2-3
clone_size: few
d_call: TRBD2
v_call: TRBV9